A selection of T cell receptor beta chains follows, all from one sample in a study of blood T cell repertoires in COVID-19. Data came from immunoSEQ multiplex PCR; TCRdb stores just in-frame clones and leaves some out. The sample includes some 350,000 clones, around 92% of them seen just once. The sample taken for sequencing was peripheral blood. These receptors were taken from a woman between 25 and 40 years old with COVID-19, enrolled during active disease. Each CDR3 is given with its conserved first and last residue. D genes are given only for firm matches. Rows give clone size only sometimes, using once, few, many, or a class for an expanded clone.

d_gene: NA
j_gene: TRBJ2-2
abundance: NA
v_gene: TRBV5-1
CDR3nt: TGCGCCAGCAGCTTGAATCCCCAGGGGGAGGCTACCGGGGAGCTGTTTTTT
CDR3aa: CASSLNPQGEATGELFF

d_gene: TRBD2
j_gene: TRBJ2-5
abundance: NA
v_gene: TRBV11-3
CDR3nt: TGTGCCAGCAGCTCCGGACTAGCGGGAGGGCAAGGGATGGAGACCCAGTACTTC
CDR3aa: CASSSGLAGGQGMETQYF

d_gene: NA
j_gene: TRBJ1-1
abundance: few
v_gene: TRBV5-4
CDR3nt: TGTGCCAGCAGCTTGGGCTGGGGCGGTGACACTGAAGCTTTCTTT
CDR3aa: CASSLGWGGDTEAFF

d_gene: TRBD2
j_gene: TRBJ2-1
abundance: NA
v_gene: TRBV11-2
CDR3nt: TGTGCCAGCACCTCGGGACTAGCGGGCAATGAGCAGTTCTTC
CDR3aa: CASTSGLAGNEQFF

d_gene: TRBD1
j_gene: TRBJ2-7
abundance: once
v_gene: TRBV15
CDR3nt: TGTGCCACCTCACGGGACAGAACCTACGAGCAGTACTTC
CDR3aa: CATSRDRTYEQYF

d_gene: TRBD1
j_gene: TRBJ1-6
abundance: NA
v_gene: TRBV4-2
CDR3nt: TGTGCCAGCAGCACACGCCTCGAGGACAGGGTGGGCTCACCCCTCCACTTT
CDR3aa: CASSTRLEDRVGSPLHF

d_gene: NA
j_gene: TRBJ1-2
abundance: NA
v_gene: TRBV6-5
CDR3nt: TGTGCCAGCAGTTACCAAGGGGGTCCGGGGGGCTACACCTTC
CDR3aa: CASSYQGGPGGYTF

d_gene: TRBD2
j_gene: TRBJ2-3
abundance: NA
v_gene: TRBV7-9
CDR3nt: TGTGCCAGCAGCTACCCTAGCGGGACCACCACAGATACGCAGTATTTT
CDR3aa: CASSYPSGTTTDTQYF

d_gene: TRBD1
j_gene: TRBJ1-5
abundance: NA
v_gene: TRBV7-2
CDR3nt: TGTGCCAGCAGCCCTACAGGGGCTCGAGATCAGCCCCAGCATTTT
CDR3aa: CASSPTGARDQPQHF

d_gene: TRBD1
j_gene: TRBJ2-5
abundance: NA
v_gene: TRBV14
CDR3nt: TGTGCCAGCAGCCGAGACCGGGACAGGGAGACCCAGTACTTC
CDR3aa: CASSRDRDRETQYF

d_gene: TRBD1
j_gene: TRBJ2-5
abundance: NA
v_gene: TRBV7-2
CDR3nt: TGTGCCAGCAGCCTCACTCCCAGGGGGGAGACCCAGTACTTC
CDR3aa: CASSLTPRGETQYF